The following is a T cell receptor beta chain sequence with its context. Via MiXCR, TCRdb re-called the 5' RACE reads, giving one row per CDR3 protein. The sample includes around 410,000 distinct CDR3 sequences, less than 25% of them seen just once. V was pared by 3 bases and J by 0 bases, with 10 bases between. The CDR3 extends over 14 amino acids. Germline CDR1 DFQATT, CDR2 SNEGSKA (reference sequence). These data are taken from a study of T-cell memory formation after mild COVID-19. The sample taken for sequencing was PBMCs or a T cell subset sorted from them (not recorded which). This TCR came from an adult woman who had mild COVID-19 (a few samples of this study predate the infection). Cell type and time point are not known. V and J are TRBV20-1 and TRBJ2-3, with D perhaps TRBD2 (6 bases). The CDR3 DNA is TGCAGTGCTAGTCGGCGGGGCAGCACAGATACGCAGTATTTT. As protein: CSASRRGSTDTQYF.